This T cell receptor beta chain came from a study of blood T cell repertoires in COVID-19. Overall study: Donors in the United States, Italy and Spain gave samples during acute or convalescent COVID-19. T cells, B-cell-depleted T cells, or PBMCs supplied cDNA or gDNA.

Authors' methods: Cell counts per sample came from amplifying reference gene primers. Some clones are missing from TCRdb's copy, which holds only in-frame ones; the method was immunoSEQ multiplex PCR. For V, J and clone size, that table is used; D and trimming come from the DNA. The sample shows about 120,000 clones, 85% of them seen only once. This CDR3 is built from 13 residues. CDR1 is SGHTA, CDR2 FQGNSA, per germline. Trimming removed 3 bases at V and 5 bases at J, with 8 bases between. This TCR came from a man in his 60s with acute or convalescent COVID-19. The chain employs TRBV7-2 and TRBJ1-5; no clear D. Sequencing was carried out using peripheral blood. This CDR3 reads CASSFQVDQPQHF. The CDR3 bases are TGTGCCAGCAGCTTTCAGGTAGATCAGCCCCAGCATTTT. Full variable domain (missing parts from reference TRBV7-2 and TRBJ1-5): GAGVSQSPSNKVTEKGKDVELRCDPISGHTALYWYRQSLGQGLEFLIYFQGNSAPDKSGLPSDRFSAERTGGSVSTLTIQRTQQEDSAVYLCASSFQVDQPQHFGDGTRLSIL.